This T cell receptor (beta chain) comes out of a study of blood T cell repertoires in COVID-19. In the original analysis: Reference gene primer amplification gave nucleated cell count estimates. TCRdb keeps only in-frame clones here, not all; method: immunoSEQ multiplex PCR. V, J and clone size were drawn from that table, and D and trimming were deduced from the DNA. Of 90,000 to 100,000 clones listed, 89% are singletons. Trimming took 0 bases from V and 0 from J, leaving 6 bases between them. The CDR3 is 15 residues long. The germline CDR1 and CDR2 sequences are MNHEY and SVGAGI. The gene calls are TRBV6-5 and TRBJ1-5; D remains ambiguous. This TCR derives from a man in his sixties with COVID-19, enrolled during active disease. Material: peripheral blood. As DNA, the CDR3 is TGTGCCAGCAGTTACTCGGCTGCTAGCAATCAGCCCCAGCATTTT. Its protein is CASSYSAASNQPQHF.